This T cell receptor (beta chain) was sequenced for a study of T cells in Graves' hyperthyroidism and ophthalmopathy. The study's findings and limits: Blood also showed most of the thyroid clonotypes that were expanded above 0.001.

This clonotype was found a few times. Its specificity is unknown. TCR beta CDR3 sequences were amplified from RNA transcripts. The TCR CDR3 first-round RT-PCR relied on the HTBI primer set. Using its own MiXCR run on the multiplex PCR reads, TCRdb lists one record per CDR3 protein. The table includes 500,000 to 800,000 distinct CDR3 sequences, 45% detected once. Exclusions: uncontrolled infection, other autoimmune disease, pregnancy, lactation. Diagnoses were made from clinical symptoms, serum measures (thyroxine and TRAb), thyroid ultrasound and orbital computed tomography. The germline gives CDR1 DFQATT, CDR2 SNEGSKA (reference sequence). This CDR3 has 14 amino acids. Trimming took off 0 bases at V and 7 bases at J, with 12 bases between the two ends.

This TCR came from an adult man with Graves' disease, either hyperthyroidism or ophthalmopathy (not recorded which). Source material: peripheral blood or thyroid tissue (not recorded which). The rearrangement joins TRBV20-1 to TRBJ1-4; D remains unclear. Written as DNA, the CDR3 is TGCAGTGCTAGAGATATGCATTCGGGTGAAAAACTGTTTTTT. Translated, it gives CSARDMHSGEKLFF.